The next 31 T cell receptor beta chains were all read from a single sample in a study of OX40 agonist ivuxolimab in advanced cancers. Sequencing was performed with immunoSEQ multiplex PCR; in TCRdb, only in-frame clones are kept and a portion is missing. The profile shows under 95,000 clones, 93% of them singletons. Here the sequenced sample was CD4+ or CD8+ T cells sorted from blood, taken in a trial of the OX40 agonist ivuxolimab. All receptors come from an adult with an advanced solid tumor such as melanoma, head and neck, liver or kidney cancer.

This chain connects TRBV4-3 to TRBJ2-2, with unresolved D. The CDR3 is 17 residues long. V gave up 5 bases and J gave up 1 base, with 17 bases separating them. Germline assignment: CDR1 LGHNA and CDR2 YSLEER. The CDR3 DNA sequence: TGCGCCAGCAGCAACTACCCCGGCAAGAAGAACACCGGGGAGCTGTTTTTT. Its translation is CASSNYPGKKNTGELFF.

The chain is built from TRBV10-3 and TRBJ2-5; 7 bases map to TRBD1. Germline lookup yields CDR1 ENHRY and CDR2 SYGVKD. There are 14 residues in the CDR3. After removal of 8 bases from V and 1 base from J, the junction contained 7 bases not matched to a gene. The CDR3 region is CAISLEGAQETQYF. The CDR3 coding sequence is TGTGCCATCTCCCTTGAGGGGGCCCAAGAGACCCAGTACTTC.

The chain recombines TRBV7-9 with TRBJ2-7; D may be TRBD2 (6 bases). Germline lookup yields CDR1 SEHNR and CDR2 FQNEAQ (reference sequence). The germline V and J ends were trimmed by 5 bases and 3 bases, with 14 bases remaining between them. The CDR3 has 14 residues. The CDR3 here is CASSPGTRHYEQYF. CDR3 nucleotide sequence: TGTGCCAGCAGCCCCGGGACTCGTCACTACGAGCAGTACTTC.

The J gene is TRBJ2-3, the V gene TRBV7-6; D not certain. Germline values: CDR1 SGHVS, CDR2 FNYEAQ. V was clipped by 1 base and J by 0 bases, with 5 bases between them. This CDR3 region has 14 residues. The CDR3 reads CASSLEPSTDTQYF. In nucleotides, the CDR3 is TGTGCCAGCAGCTTAGAACCGAGCACAGATACGCAGTATTTT. Combining the CDR3 with reference TRBV7-6 and TRBJ2-3 gives the whole variable domain GAGVSQSPRYKVTKRGQDVALRCDPISGHVSLYWYRQALGQGPEFLTYFNYEAQQDKSGLPNDRFSAERPEGSISTLTIQRTEQRDSAMYRCASSLEPSTDTQYFGPGTRLTVL.

The chain couples TRBV28 to TRBJ2-1; D is ambiguous. CDR3 length: 14 amino acids. Germline CDR1 reads MDHEN; CDR2 reads SYDVKM. Between the trimmed V and J ends, which lost 0 bases and 9 bases, there was a span of 12 bases. CDR3 sequence reads: CASSLWAAPVEQFF. The CDR3 bases are TGTGCCAGCAGTTTATGGGCTGCCCCCGTTGAGCAGTTCTTC.

V usage is TRBV6-5 and J usage is TRBJ1-2; D is undetermined. The CDR3 runs 13 residues. V was shortened by 2 bases and J by 7 bases, with 11 bases between the two germline ends. The germline V gene has CDR1 MNHEY and CDR2 SVGAGI. CDR3 sequence (DNA): TGTGCCAGCAGTTACCTGGCAGAAGGTGGCTACACCTTC. Residues: CASSYLAEGGYTF.

V gene TRBV6-1 combines with J gene TRBJ2-3, with TRBD1 as a possible D gene (5 bases). V lost 2 bases to trimming and J lost 0 bases, with 21 bases between them. The length of the CDR3 is 19 residues. Germline CDR1 reads MNHNS; CDR2 reads SASEGT. The CDR3, as DNA: TGTGCCAGCAGTGAATCCCCTAGGGGCCCGTACTCTAGCACAGATACGCAGTATTTT. It specifies CASSESPRGPYSSTDTQYF.

V is TRBV7-9 and J is TRBJ2-1; 7 nucleotides agree with TRBD1. This CDR3 is built from 14 residues. Trimming cost V 5 bases and J 4 bases; bases outside gene matches: 5. The germline CDR1 and CDR2 sequences are SEHNR and FQNEAQ (reference sequence). The CDR3, as DNA: TGTGCCAGCAGCCCCAAGGGGGCTTACAATGAGCAGTTCTTC. Translation gives CASSPKGAYNEQFF.

The J gene is TRBJ1-1, the V gene TRBV19; the D gene is possibly TRBD1 (5 bases). Germline values: CDR1 LNHDA, CDR2 SQIVND (reference sequence). Trimming took off 6 bases at V and 12 bases at J, with 14 bases between the two ends. The CDR3 covers 11 residues. The CDR3 DNA reads as TGTGCCAGTAGGACGGGGGAGGGACCTTTCTTT. Its protein product is CASRTGEGPFF.

This clone was picked up one time. This sequence joins TRBV27 and TRBJ2-7; 8 bases line up with TRBD2. Per germline, CDR1 MNHEY and CDR2 SMNVEV (reference sequence). This CDR3 is built from 15 residues. J gave up 0 bases and V 1 base, and 2 bases lay outside the gene matches. CDR3 loop: CASSLLAGSSYEQYF. In DNA, the CDR3 is TGTGCCAGCAGTTTATTAGCGGGGAGCTCCTACGAGCAGTACTTC.

The chain employs TRBV5-4 and TRBJ2-2; the D gene is possibly TRBD1 (6 bases). The CDR3 length is 15 residues. With 0 bases removed from V and 7 bases from J, the gap between germline ends came to 13 bases. CDR1 and CDR2 from the germline V gene are SGHNT and YYREEE (reference sequence). This CDR3 reads CASSLEAGADGELFF. The DNA for the CDR3 is TGTGCCAGCAGCTTGGAGGCAGGGGCGGACGGGGAGCTGTTTTTT.

This chain joins TRBV27 and TRBJ1-1; D remains ambiguous. The CDR3 contains 15 residues. CDR1 is MNHEY, CDR2 SMNVEV, per germline (reference sequence). V was shortened by 2 bases and J by 5 bases, with 15 bases between the two germline ends. The CDR3 protein is CASSLNPPTSTEAFF. The CDR3 nucleotides read TGTGCCAGCAGTTTAAACCCCCCAACATCTACTGAAGCTTTCTTT.

This chain joins TRBV11-2 and TRBJ2-7; D gene ambiguous. V was shortened by 2 bases and J by 2 bases, with 10 bases between the two germline ends. This CDR3 spans 14 amino acids. Germline CDR1 SGHAT, CDR2 FQNNGV. The CDR3 sequence is CASSLLAKPYEQYF. In nucleotides, the CDR3 is TGTGCCAGCAGCTTACTCGCAAAACCCTACGAGCAGTACTTC.

This clone was counted only a few times. The J gene is TRBJ2-1, the V gene TRBV30, with TRBD2 matching over 8 bases. CDR1 GTSNPN and CDR2 SVGIG come from the germline V gene (reference sequence). The V gene end was trimmed by 2 bases and the J gene end by 8 bases; junction bases not matched to a gene: 2. The CDR3 consists of 12 residues. The chain's CDR3 is CAWSSGGHEQFF. The CDR3 nucleotides read TGTGCCTGGAGTTCGGGGGGGCATGAGCAGTTCTTC.

The chain is built from TRBV29-1 and TRBJ2-3, with 9 bases that match TRBD2. Trimming at V came to 1 base and at J to 1 base, leaving 6 bases not matched to a gene. Germline CDR1 reads SQVTM; CDR2 reads ANQGSEA. The CDR3 totals 16 residues. CDR3 loop: CSVEGRSGGRTDTQYF. Here the CDR3 DNA reads TGCAGCGTTGAAGGTAGGAGCGGGGGGCGCACAGATACGCAGTATTTT.

The chain is built from TRBV2 and TRBJ2-4, with D unclear. V shed 7 bases and J shed 0 bases, with 4 bases lying between them. This CDR3 is built from 12 residues. Germline values: CDR1 SNHLY, CDR2 FYNNEI. Here the CDR3 reads CASIGAKNIQYF. The CDR3 coding sequence is TGTGCCAGCATTGGAGCCAAAAACATTCAGTACTTC.

The V call is TRBV7-6, the J call TRBJ1-5; D unresolved. This CDR3 spans 13 amino acids. Germline CDR1 SGHVS, CDR2 FNYEAQ. Trimming cost V 2 bases and J 2 bases, with 4 bases left between them. The CDR3 nucleotides are TGTGCCAGCAGCTTAAGGGGCAATCAGCCCCAGCATTTT. The encoded protein is CASSLRGNQPQHF.

V usage is TRBV27 and J usage is TRBJ1-2, with D unclear. Germline V lookup: CDR1 MNHEY, CDR2 SMNVEV (reference sequence). CDR3 size: 15 residues. With 0 bases removed from V and 2 bases from J, the gap between germline ends came to 10 bases. The CDR3 bases are TGTGCCAGCAGTTTATCGAACAGACTCAACTATGGCTACACCTTC. Protein product: CASSLSNRLNYGYTF.

J is TRBJ2-1 and V is TRBV19; D is undetermined. The CDR3 contains 17 residues. V dropped 1 base and J dropped 4 bases, with 17 bases sitting between them. The germline V gene has CDR1 LNHDA and CDR2 SQIVND (reference sequence). The CDR3 spells CASSIVFGLNPYNEQFF. CDR3 nucleotide sequence: TGTGCCAGTAGTATAGTATTTGGCCTGAACCCATACAATGAGCAGTTCTTC.

Regarding this clone: In the same sample, other DNA sequences code for this CDR3. The rearrangement joins TRBV10-3 to TRBJ1-2; weak D call: TRBD1 (6 bases). There are 11 residues in the CDR3. Germline V CDR1 and CDR2: ENHRY, SYGVKD. Trimming stripped 2 bases from V and 8 bases from J, with 6 bases between. CDR3 region: CAISEGGGYTF. CDR3 sequence (DNA): TGTGCCATCAGTGAGGGGGGCGGCTACACCTTC.

This clone was picked up one time. CDR3: CASSVSGGVRETQYF. The CDR3 DNA reads TGTGCCAGCAGCGTTTCGGGAGGCGTCCGGGAGACCCAGTACTTC. V and J are TRBV11-3 and TRBJ2-5, with 7 nucleotides matching TRBD2. V was pared by 5 bases and J by 5 bases, with 11 bases of the junction left unmatched. The CDR3 totals 15 residues. Germline V lookup: CDR1 SGHNT, CDR2 YENEEA.

The rearrangement joins TRBV11-2 to TRBJ1-2; no firm D call. Germline CDR1 and CDR2: SGHAT and FQNNGV. CDR3 length: 13 residues. The germline V and J ends were trimmed by 1 base and 5 bases, with 8 bases remaining between them. The DNA for the CDR3 is TGTGCCAGCAGCTTAGCGCCGGCTTATGGCTACACCTTC. This codes for CASSLAPAYGYTF.

J is TRBJ2-7 and V is TRBV19; 12 bases align to TRBD2. Germline CDR1 is LNHDA and CDR2 is SQIVND (reference sequence). The V gene end was trimmed by 5 bases and the J gene end by 4 bases; junction bases not matched to a gene: 6. This CDR3 has 15 residues. The CDR3 sequence is CASSLEGLAGYEQYF. CDR3 coding DNA: TGTGCCAGTAGTCTCGAAGGACTAGCGGGGTACGAGCAGTACTTC.

Note on this clone: Other DNA sequences in this specimen translate into the identical CDR3. The rearrangement uses TRBV29-1 and TRBJ2-7; TRBD1 might be the D (5 bases). The CDR3 runs 11 residues. CDR1 is SQVTM, CDR2 ANQGSEA, per germline. Trimming shortened V by 5 bases and J by 5 bases, and 10 bases separated the two germline ends. The CDR3 DNA sequence: TGCAGCGTTCCGCAGGGTCACGAGCAGTACTTC. Translated, it gives CSVPQGHEQYF.

The rearrangement links TRBV7-9 to TRBJ1-1; D remains unclear. Trimming removed 6 bases from V and 5 bases from J, with 10 bases in between. The CDR3 runs to 12 residues. Germline V CDR1 and CDR2: SEHNR, FQNEAQ (reference sequence). CDR3 sequence: CASRLGRTEAFF. DNA for the CDR3: TGTGCCAGCAGGTTGGGTCGGACTGAAGCTTTCTTT.

The rearrangement links TRBV2 to TRBJ2-5; 10 nucleotides line up with TRBD2. Germline V gives CDR1 SNHLY, CDR2 FYNNEI. The CDR3 runs to 15 residues. The trim removed 4 bases at V and 5 bases at J, leaving 7 bases unmatched. This CDR3 reads CASSVSSGGVETQYF. The CDR3, as DNA: TGTGCCAGCAGTGTTTCTAGCGGGGGAGTGGAGACCCAGTACTTC.

The chain links TRBV6-5 to TRBJ2-5; 8 bases match TRBD1. CDR1 is MNHEY and CDR2 is SVGAGI in the germline V gene. The junction had 7 bases not matched to a gene; V was cut back by 2 bases and J by 5 bases. CDR3 length equals 15 residues. The CDR3 DNA reads TGTGCCAGCAGTTACCCTGGGACAGGAGGGGAGACCCAGTACTTC. Protein product: CASSYPGTGGETQYF.

The gene calls are TRBV11-2 and TRBJ2-4, with 9 bases lining up with TRBD1. Per the germline V gene, CDR1 is SGHAT and CDR2 is FQNNGV. CDR3 length: 17 amino acids. Trimming cost V 3 bases and J 1 base; bases outside gene matches: 7. CDR3 amino acids: CASSFHRGLSAKNIQYF. CDR3 nucleotide sequence: TGTGCCAGCAGCTTCCACAGGGGGCTATCGGCCAAAAACATTCAGTACTTC.

V is TRBV15 and J is TRBJ1-4, with TRBD1 as a possible D gene (5 bases). Trimming took 1 base from V and 6 from J, leaving 21 bases between them. Germline CDR1 is LNHNV and CDR2 is YYDKDF (reference sequence). This CDR3 contains 18 residues. The CDR3 here is CATSRGTLMGPGDEKLFF. CDR3 DNA: TGTGCCACCAGCAGAGGAACGCTTATGGGGCCCGGGGATGAAAAACTGTTTTTT. Filled out from reference TRBV15 and TRBJ1-4, the complete variable domain reads DAMVIQNPRYQVTQFGKPVTLSCSQTLNHNVMYWYQQKSSQAPKLLFHYYDKDFNNEADTPDNFQSRRPNTSFCFLDIRSPGLGDTAMYLCATSRGTLMGPGDEKLFFGSGTQLSVL.

The CDR3 nucleotides are TGTGCCAGCGCCGTTAGCAGGGGGCGAAGCAATCAGCCCCAGCATTTT. It encodes CASAVSRGRSNQPQHF. The J gene is TRBJ1-5, the V gene TRBV2, with 8 bases aligning to TRBD1. This CDR3 contains 16 residues. Germline CDR1 is SNHLY and CDR2 is FYNNEI. V lost 8 bases to trimming and J lost 1 base; unmatched junction nucleotides: 10.

The chain is built from TRBV7-9 and TRBJ2-1; no definite D call. The CDR3 spans 12 residues. Deletions cut 5 bases from V and 6 bases from J, with 8 bases between. From germline, CDR1 is SEHNR and CDR2 FQNEAQ (reference sequence). Written as DNA, the CDR3 is TGTGCCAGCAGCCTAAGGATCAATGAGCAGTTCTTC. It is translated as CASSLRINEQFF. Full variable domain (remainder filled in from reference TRBV7-9 and TRBJ2-1): DTGVSQNPRHKITKRGQNVTFRCDPISEHNRLYWYRQTLGQGPEFLTYFQNEAQLEKSRLLSDRFSAERPKGSFSTLEIQRTEQGDSAMYLCASSLRINEQFFGPGTRLTVL.